This T cell receptor beta chain stems from a study of cytomegalovirus exposure and HLA in healthy donors. Across the whole study: Of the donors genotyped, 398 in all, about 76% fell in the Caucasian-associated ancestry cluster. Study results and caveats: Earlier analysis looked at TCR beta V segments, and most were productive about 87% or about 30% of the time. Indistinguishable V segments, including TRBV6-2 and TRBV6-3, were excluded.

The CDR3 consists of 12 residues. The germline gives CDR1 MNHEY, CDR2 SMNVEV (reference sequence). Notes on this clone: Its antigen is unidentified.

Primers: 60 Vbeta forward and 13 Jbeta reverse. Profiled with immunoSEQ multiplex PCR; TCRdb holds only in-frame clones, not every one. The repertoire has roughly 100,000 clones, under 85% of them found once; the top ten carry under 1.5%. This receptor was taken from a man under 40 in good health and CMV-seronegative. The J gene is TRBJ2-7, the V gene TRBV27, with D possibly matching TRBD1 (6 bases). The source material was PBMCs. This chain's CDR3 is CASRDIVYEQYF. CDR3 nucleotide sequence: TGTGCTAGCCGGGACATTGTCTACGAGCAGTACTTC.